Following are 9 T cell receptor beta chains from one sample sequenced in a study of cytomegalovirus exposure and HLA in healthy donors. PCR involved 60 Vbeta and 13 Jbeta primers. Profiling relied on immunoSEQ multiplex PCR, and the TCRdb table lists in-frame clones only, not all of them. The table shows roughly 130,000 clones, with around 80% occurring only once. Sequenced: PBMCs. The receptors originated from a man aged 25-40 years in good health and CMV-seronegative.

The chain joins TRBV5-4 to TRBJ1-4; maybe TRBD1 (6 bases). Trimming took off 2 bases at V and 1 base at J, with 6 bases between the two ends. This CDR3 region has 14 residues. Germline V gene lookup returns CDR1 SGHNT and CDR2 YYREEE (reference sequence). The CDR3 loop is CASSLQGTNEKLFF. CDR3 bases: TGTGCCAGCAGCTTACAGGGAACTAATGAAAAACTGTTTTTT.

The J gene is TRBJ1-1, the V gene TRBV30; 11 positions match TRBD1. Per the germline V gene, CDR1 is GTSNPN and CDR2 is SVGIG (reference sequence). V was clipped by 8 bases and J by 5 bases; unmatched bases: 4. This CDR3 has 12 residues. In DNA form, the CDR3 reads TGTGCCATCGGACAGGGGGCGACTGAAGCTTTCTTT. Its protein is CAIGQGATEAFF.

The chain recombines TRBV5-6 with TRBJ1-1, with a weak D call TRBD1 (6 bases). The V gene lost 2 bases and the J gene lost 7 bases, with 18 bases spanning the gap. The CDR3 is 15 residues long. Per germline, CDR1 SGHDT and CDR2 YYEEEE. The CDR3 here is CASSFGAGRGGEAFF. The CDR3 nucleotides are TGTGCCAGCAGCTTCGGGGCAGGGAGAGGGGGTGAAGCTTTCTTT. Based on the CDR3 plus reference TRBV5-6 and TRBJ1-1, the full variable domain is DAGVTQSPTHLIKTRGQQVTLRCSPKSGHDTVSWYQQALGQGPQFIFQYYEEEERQRGNFPDRFSGHQFPNYSSELNVNALLLGDSALYLCASSFGAGRGGEAFFGQGTRLTVV.

V gene TRBV5-6 combines with J gene TRBJ2-2, with D possibly matching TRBD1 (5 bases). Germline CDR1 SGHDT, CDR2 YYEEEE. The V end lost 3 bases, the J end lost 1 base, and 16 bases lay between the germline ends. The length of the CDR3 is 17 residues. The CDR3 coding sequence is TGTGCCAGCAGCTCATGGGGCGGCTACAAGAACACCGGGGAGCTGTTTTTT. Its protein is CASSSWGGYKNTGELFF.

This chain joins TRBV5-6 and TRBJ2-5, with 8 bases identical to TRBD2. CDR1 SGHDT and CDR2 YYEEEE come from the germline V gene. The CDR3 contains 15 residues. Trimming at V came to 3 bases and at J to 2 bases, leaving 6 bases not matched to a gene. The CDR3 DNA sequence: TGTGCCAGCAGCTGGACTAGCATGCCACAAGAGACCCAGTACTTC. This encodes CASSWTSMPQETQYF.

The chain is built from TRBV14 and TRBJ1-1; possible D gene TRBD1, 6 bases. CDR3 length: 13 amino acids. Germline V CDR1 and CDR2: SGHDN, FVKESK. Trimming took off 8 bases at V and 4 bases at J, with 14 bases between the two ends. In DNA form, the CDR3 reads TGTGCCAGCGGGAAACAGGGCGGCACTGAAGCTTTCTTT. It is translated as CASGKQGGTEAFF.

This clone occurred a few times. The chain couples TRBV6-6 to TRBJ1-1; TRBD1 is a possible D gene (5 bases). This CDR3 has 12 residues. With 5 bases removed from V and 5 bases from J, the gap between germline ends came to 9 bases. CDR1 and CDR2 from the germline V gene are MNHNY and SVGAGI (reference sequence). This chain's CDR3 is CASSTKGTEAFF. CDR3 nucleotide sequence: TGTGCCAGCAGTACGAAGGGGACTGAAGCTTTCTTT.

This clone was recorded only once. The chain joins TRBV5-6 to TRBJ1-1, with TRBD1 identical over 7 bases. This CDR3 contains 14 residues. From germline, CDR1 is SGHDT and CDR2 YYEEEE. The trim removed 3 bases at V and 2 bases at J, leaving 4 bases unmatched. The CDR3 sequence is CASSSGTANTEAFF. CDR3 sequence (DNA): TGTGCCAGCAGCTCCGGGACAGCCAACACTGAAGCTTTCTTT. Using reference TRBV5-6 and TRBJ1-1 for the parts outside the CDR3, the full variable domain is DAGVTQSPTHLIKTRGQQVTLRCSPKSGHDTVSWYQQALGQGPQFIFQYYEEEERQRGNFPDRFSGHQFPNYSSELNVNALLLGDSALYLCASSSGTANTEAFFGQGTRLTVV.

The J gene is TRBJ1-1, the V gene TRBV11-2; 8 bases line up with TRBD1. The CDR3 has 17 residues. CDR1 and CDR2 from the germline V gene are SGHAT and FQNNGV. The V and J ends lost 5 bases and 3 bases, in that order; junction bases with no gene match: 14. CDR3 residues: CASSPQKTSDRDTEAFF. CDR3 in DNA: TGTGCCAGCAGCCCACAAAAGACCTCGGACAGGGACACTGAAGCTTTCTTT.